This T cell receptor (beta chain) was obtained from a study of technical replicates of blood from several donors. Measured with immunoSEQ multiplex PCR; TCRdb has only the in-frame clones, and not every one. This sample has 78,000 or so clones, with approximately 89% found just once. Sequencing input: T cells isolated from PBMCs. This TCR was sampled from a human donor in good health.

The CDR3, as DNA: TGTGCTAGTGGTTCGATTATAACGGGACAGGTAGACACCATATATTTT. Amino acid sequence: CASGSIITGQVDTIYF. The genes are TRBV12-5 and TRBJ1-3, with 8 bases fitting TRBD1. The CDR3 length is 16 residues. The germline gives CDR1 LGHNT, CDR2 FRNRAP. J was trimmed by 8 bases and V by 4 bases; bases with no gene match: 13.